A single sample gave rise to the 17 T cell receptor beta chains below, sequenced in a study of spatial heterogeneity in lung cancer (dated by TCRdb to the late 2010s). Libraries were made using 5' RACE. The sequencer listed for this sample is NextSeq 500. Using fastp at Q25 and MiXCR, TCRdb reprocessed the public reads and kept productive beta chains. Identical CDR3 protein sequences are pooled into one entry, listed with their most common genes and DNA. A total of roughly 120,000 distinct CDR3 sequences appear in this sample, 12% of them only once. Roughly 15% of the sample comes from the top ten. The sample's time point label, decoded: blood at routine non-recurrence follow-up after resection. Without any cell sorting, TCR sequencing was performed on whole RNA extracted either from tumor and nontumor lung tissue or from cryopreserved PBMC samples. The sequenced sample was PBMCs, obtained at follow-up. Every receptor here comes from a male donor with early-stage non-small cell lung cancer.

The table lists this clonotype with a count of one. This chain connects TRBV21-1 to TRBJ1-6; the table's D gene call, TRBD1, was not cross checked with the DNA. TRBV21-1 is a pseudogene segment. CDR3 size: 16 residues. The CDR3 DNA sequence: TGTGCCAGCAGCAAAAGGACAGGTTACTATAATTCACCCCTCCACTTT. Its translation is CASSKRTGYYNSPLHF.

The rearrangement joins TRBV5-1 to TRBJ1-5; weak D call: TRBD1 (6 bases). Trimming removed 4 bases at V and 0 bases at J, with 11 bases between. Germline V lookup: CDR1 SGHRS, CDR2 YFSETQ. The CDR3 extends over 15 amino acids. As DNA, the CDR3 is TGCGCCAGCAGCGAAGGGACAAGTAGCAATCAGCCCCAGCATTTT. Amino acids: CASSEGTSSNQPQHF.

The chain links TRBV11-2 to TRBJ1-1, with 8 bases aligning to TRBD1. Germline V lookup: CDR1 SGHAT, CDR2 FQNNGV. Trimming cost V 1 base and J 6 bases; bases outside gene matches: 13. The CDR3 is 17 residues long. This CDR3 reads CASSLVPRTGTISEAFF. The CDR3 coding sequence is TGTGCCAGCAGCTTAGTCCCGCGGACAGGGACGATATCTGAAGCTTTCTTT.

The CDR3 region is CASSRDSRATNEKLFF. CDR3 coding DNA: TGTGCCAGCAGCCGGGACAGCAGAGCAACTAATGAAAAACTGTTTTTT. This rearrangement joins TRBV27 to TRBJ1-4; TRBD1 agrees at 7 bases. The CDR3 is made up of 16 amino acids. With 6 bases clipped from V and 0 bases from J, the junction kept 7 bases outside the gene matches. Germline lookup yields CDR1 MNHEY and CDR2 SMNVEV (reference sequence).

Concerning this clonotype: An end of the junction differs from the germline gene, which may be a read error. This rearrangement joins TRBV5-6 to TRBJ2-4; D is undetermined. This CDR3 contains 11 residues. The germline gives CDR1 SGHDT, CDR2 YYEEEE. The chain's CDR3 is CAGSLQNIQYF. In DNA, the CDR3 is TGTGCCGGCAGCTTGCAAAACATTCAGTACTTC.

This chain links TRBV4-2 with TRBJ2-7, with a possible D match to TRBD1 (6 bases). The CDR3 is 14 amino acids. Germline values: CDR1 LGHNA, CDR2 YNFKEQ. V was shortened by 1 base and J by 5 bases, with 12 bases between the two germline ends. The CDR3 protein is CASSQAGASDEQYF. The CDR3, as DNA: TGTGCCAGCAGCCAAGCAGGGGCGTCAGACGAGCAGTACTTC.

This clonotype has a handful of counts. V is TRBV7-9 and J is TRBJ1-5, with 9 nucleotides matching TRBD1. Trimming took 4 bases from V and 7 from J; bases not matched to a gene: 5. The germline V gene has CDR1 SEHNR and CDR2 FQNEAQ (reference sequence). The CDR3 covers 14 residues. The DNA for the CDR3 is TGTGCCAGCAGCTCCGACAGGGGGGGCCAGCCCCAGCATTTT. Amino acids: CASSSDRGGQPQHF.

In nucleotides, the CDR3 is TGTGCCAGCAGATTGGGACAGGGAAATGAAAAACTGTTTTTT. It is translated as CASRLGQGNEKLFF. The chain joins TRBV2 to TRBJ1-4; 9 positions match TRBD1. CDR1 SNHLY and CDR2 FYNNEI come from the germline V gene. The CDR3 consists of 14 residues. V gave up 6 bases and J gave up 5 bases; unmatched junction bases: 4.

DNA of the CDR3: TGTGCCAGCAGTTTAGTAAATCTAGCGGGGGCAGAGACCCAGTACTTC. Its protein is CASSLVNLAGAETQYF. The gene calls are TRBV28 and TRBJ2-5, with 10 bases aligning to TRBD2. This CDR3 has 16 residues. Germline CDR1 and CDR2: MDHEN and SYDVKM. The V segment lost 2 bases and the J segment 4 bases; nucleotides outside the gene matches: 7.

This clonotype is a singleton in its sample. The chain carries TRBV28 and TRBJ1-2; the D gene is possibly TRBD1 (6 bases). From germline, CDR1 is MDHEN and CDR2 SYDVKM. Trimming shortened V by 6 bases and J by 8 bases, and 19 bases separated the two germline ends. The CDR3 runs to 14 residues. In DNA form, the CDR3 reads TGTGCCAGCAGGCTCCCCGGGGCAGGGGAGGGCTACACCTTC. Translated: CASRLPGAGEGYTF.

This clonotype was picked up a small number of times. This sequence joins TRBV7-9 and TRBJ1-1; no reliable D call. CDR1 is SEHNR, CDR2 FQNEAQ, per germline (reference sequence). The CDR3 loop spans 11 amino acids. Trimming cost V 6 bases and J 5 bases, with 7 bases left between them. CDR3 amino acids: CASRRETEAFF. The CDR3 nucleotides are TGTGCCAGCAGAAGAGAAACTGAAGCTTTCTTT.

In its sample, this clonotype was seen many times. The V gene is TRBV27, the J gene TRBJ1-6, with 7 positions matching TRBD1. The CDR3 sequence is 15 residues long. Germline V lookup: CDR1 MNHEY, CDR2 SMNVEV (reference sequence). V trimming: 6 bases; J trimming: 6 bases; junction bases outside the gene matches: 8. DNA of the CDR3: TGTGCCAGCAGGTCCGGGACAGTAACTAATTCACCCCTCCACTTT. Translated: CASRSGTVTNSPLHF.

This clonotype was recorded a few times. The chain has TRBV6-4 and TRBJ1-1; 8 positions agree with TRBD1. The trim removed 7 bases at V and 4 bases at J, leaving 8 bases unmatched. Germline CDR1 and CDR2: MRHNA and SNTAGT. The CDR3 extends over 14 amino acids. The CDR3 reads CASTKDRASTEAFF. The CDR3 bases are TGTGCCAGCACCAAGGACAGGGCGAGCACTGAAGCTTTCTTT.

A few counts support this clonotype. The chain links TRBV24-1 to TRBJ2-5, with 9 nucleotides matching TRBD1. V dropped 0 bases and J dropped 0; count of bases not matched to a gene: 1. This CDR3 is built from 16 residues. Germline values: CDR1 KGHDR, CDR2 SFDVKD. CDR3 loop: CATSDLGQGYQETQYF. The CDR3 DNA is TGTGCCACCAGTGATTTGGGACAGGGGTACCAAGAGACCCAGTACTTC.

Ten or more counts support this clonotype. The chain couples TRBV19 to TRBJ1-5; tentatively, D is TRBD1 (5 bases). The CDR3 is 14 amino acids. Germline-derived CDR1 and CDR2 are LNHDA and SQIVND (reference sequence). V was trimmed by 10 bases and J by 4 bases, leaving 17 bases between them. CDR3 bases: TGTGCCACCGCGTCCGGGACCGCTAATCAGCCCCAGCATTTT. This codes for CATASGTANQPQHF.

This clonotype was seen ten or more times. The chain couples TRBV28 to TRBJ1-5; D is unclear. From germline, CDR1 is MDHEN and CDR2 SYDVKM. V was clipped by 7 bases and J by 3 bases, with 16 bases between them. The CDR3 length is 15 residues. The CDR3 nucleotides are TGTGCCAGCATCCCCGTGGGCCTCGACAATCAGCCCCAGCATTTT. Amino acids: CASIPVGLDNQPQHF.

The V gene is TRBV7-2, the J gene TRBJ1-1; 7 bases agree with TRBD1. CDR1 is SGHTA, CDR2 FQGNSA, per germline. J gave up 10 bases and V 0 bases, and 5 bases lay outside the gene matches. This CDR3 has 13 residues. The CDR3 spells CASSLARGRRAFF. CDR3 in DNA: TGTGCCAGCAGCTTAGCGAGGGGGCGCCGAGCTTTCTTT.